The 28 T cell receptor beta chains below come from one sample, sequenced in a study of shared clonotypes between healthy human individuals. TCRdb's table, derived via immunoSEQ multiplex PCR, lists solely in-frame clones and lacks some. The sample holds some 2,000,000 clones; roughly 94% are singletons and the top ten take 0.1% to 0.15%. Sequences were obtained from naive CD4+ T cells sorted from blood. Noted subset: CD45RA+ positively selected. The origin of the receptors is a man in his late teens or twenties in good health.

Details on this clone: This specimen includes other DNA sequences encoding the same CDR3. This rearrangement joins TRBV7-2 to TRBJ2-7; 7 positions match TRBD2. This CDR3 has 14 residues. The germline CDR1 and CDR2 sequences are SGHTA and FQGNSA. The junction had 5 bases not matched to a gene; V was cut back by 5 bases and J by 1 base. The CDR3 reads CASSLWGGSYEQYF. DNA of the CDR3: TGTGCCAGCAGCCTCTGGGGAGGGTCCTACGAGCAGTACTTC.

The chain carries TRBV7-9 and TRBJ2-3, with a tentative D call TRBD1 (6 bases). V was shortened by 1 base and J by 6 bases, with 17 bases between the two germline ends. The CDR3 consists of 16 residues. CDR1 and CDR2 from the germline V gene are SEHNR and FQNEAQ (reference sequence). CDR3: CASSLDRVVHMDTQYF. The CDR3 nucleotides read TGTGCCAGCAGCTTAGACAGGGTCGTCCACATGGATACGCAGTATTTT.

V is TRBV7-2 and J is TRBJ2-3; 13 bases are shared with TRBD2. This CDR3 is built from 15 residues. Looked up from germline, CDR1 is SGHTA and CDR2 is FQGNSA. Trimming cost V 5 bases and J 6 bases; bases outside gene matches: 5. CDR3 region: CASSPPTSGRDTQYF. CDR3 nucleotides: TGTGCCAGCAGCCCCCCGACTAGCGGGAGGGATACGCAGTATTTT.

The chain employs TRBV29-1 and TRBJ2-7; 8 bases line up with TRBD2. The CDR3 sequence is 12 residues long. Germline V CDR1 and CDR2: SQVTM, ANQGSEA. Trimming cost V 6 bases and J 3 bases; bases outside gene matches: 4. For the CDR3, the DNA is TGCAGCGTGAGACTAGCGAGCTACGAGCAGTACTTC. Translated, it gives CSVRLASYEQYF.

V and J are TRBV23-1 and TRBJ2-5; 7 nucleotides agree with TRBD2. TRBV23-1 qualifies as an ORF whose function is uncertain. The CDR3 sequence is 15 residues long. With 1 base clipped from V and 2 bases from J, the junction kept 4 bases outside the gene matches. The CDR3: CASSQCSGEQETQYF. DNA of the CDR3: TGCGCCAGCAGTCAATGCAGCGGGGAACAAGAGACCCAGTACTTC.

This clone was detected once. The rearrangement links TRBV28 to TRBJ1-1; 9 bases line up with TRBD1. Trimming removed 4 bases from V and 5 bases from J; junction bases left unmatched: 8. The V gene's germline CDR1 is MDHEN and CDR2 SYDVKM. This CDR3 is 15 amino acids long. The CDR3 region is CASSWRDRVGTEAFF. In DNA form, the CDR3 reads TGTGCCAGCAGTTGGAGGGACAGGGTTGGGACTGAAGCTTTCTTT.

The chain couples TRBV18 to TRBJ1-4, with D hard to call. Trimming stripped 0 bases from V and 0 bases from J, with 11 bases between. The CDR3 spans 17 residues. Looked up from germline, CDR1 is KGHSH and CDR2 is LQKENI. CDR3 loop: CASSPPQTVATNEKLFF. The DNA for the CDR3 is TGTGCCAGCTCACCACCCCAAACAGTCGCAACTAATGAAAAACTGTTTTTT.

This clone was seen only once. The chain carries TRBV10-3 and TRBJ2-7; a weak D match, TRBD2 (5 bases). Trimming pared 2 bases from V and 9 bases from J, leaving 17 bases between. The CDR3 is made up of 14 amino acids. Germline V gene sequence: CDR1 ENHRY, CDR2 SYGVKD. The CDR3 is CAISEITAPGGQYF. The CDR3 DNA sequence: TGTGCCATCAGTGAGATAACAGCCCCTGGAGGGCAGTACTTC.

This chain links TRBV9 with TRBJ2-2, with D hard to call. V was trimmed by 4 bases and J by 4 bases, leaving 8 bases between them. There are 13 residues in the CDR3. The germline CDR1 and CDR2 sequences are SGDLS and YYNGEE. The chain's CDR3 is CASSYDPTGELFF. DNA for the CDR3: TGTGCCAGCAGCTATGACCCCACCGGGGAGCTGTTTTTT.

The chain joins TRBV7-9 to TRBJ1-2; D call uncertain. V was clipped by 6 bases and J by 7 bases, with 21 bases between them. The germline V gene has CDR1 SEHNR and CDR2 FQNEAQ (reference sequence). The CDR3 sequence is 15 residues long. The CDR3 region is CASSYLGGSGSGYTF. The CDR3 DNA follows: TGTGCCAGCAGTTACCTCGGCGGGAGTGGTAGTGGCTACACCTTC. Looking up the rest from reference TRBV7-9 and TRBJ1-2 gives the full variable domain: DTGVSQNPRHKITKRGQNVTFRCDPISEHNRLYWYRQTLGQGPEFLTYFQNEAQLEKSRLLSDRFSAERPKGSFSTLEIQRTEQGDSAMYLCASSYLGGSGSGYTFGSGTRLTVV.

This chain links TRBV11-2 with TRBJ2-5, with TRBD1 as a possible D gene (6 bases). V shed 5 bases and J shed 5 bases, with 9 bases lying between them. The length of the CDR3 is 12 residues. CDR1 and CDR2 from the germline V gene are SGHAT and FQNNGV. The CDR3 protein is CASSVRGETQYF. DNA of the CDR3: TGTGCCAGCAGCGTGAGGGGGGAGACCCAGTACTTC.

This chain links TRBV5-1 with TRBJ2-7; 9 bases fit TRBD1. V lost 5 bases to trimming and J lost 6 bases; unmatched junction nucleotides: 15. Per germline, CDR1 SGHRS and CDR2 YFSETQ. The length of the CDR3 is 16 residues. The DNA of the CDR3 is TGCGCCAGCAGGCTCGTCTCCGGGACAGGGTTTATCGAGCAGTACTTC. Translated: CASRLVSGTGFIEQYF. Combining the CDR3 with reference TRBV5-1 and TRBJ2-7 gives the whole variable domain KAGVTQTPRYLIKTRGQQVTLSCSPISGHRSVSWYQQTPGQGLQFLFEYFSETQRNKGNFPGRFSGRQFSNSRSEMNVSTLELGDSALYLCASRLVSGTGFIEQYFGPGTRLTVT.

This chain connects TRBV15 to TRBJ1-6, with D possibly being TRBD1 (6 bases). There are 15 residues in the CDR3. V lost 0 bases and J 11 bases, leaving 14 bases between the germline ends. CDR1 and CDR2 (germline): LNHNV, YYDKDF (reference sequence). The CDR3 is CATSRDRGINPPLHF. The CDR3 coding sequence is TGTGCCACCAGCAGAGATAGGGGGATCAATCCACCCCTCCACTTT.

The chain employs TRBV28 and TRBJ2-1, with 12 bases aligning to TRBD1. The CDR3 is 15 residues long. The V gene end was trimmed by 4 bases and the J gene end by 8 bases; junction bases not matched to a gene: 6. CDR1 MDHEN and CDR2 SYDVKM come from the germline V gene. Written as DNA, the CDR3 is TGTGCCAGCAGTTCGAGGGGACAGGGGGCCGATGAGCAGTTCTTC. Amino acids: CASSSRGQGADEQFF.

V and J are TRBV11-2 and TRBJ2-1, with unresolved D. Germline CDR1 is SGHAT and CDR2 is FQNNGV. The length of the CDR3 is 11 residues. V was shortened by 5 bases and J by 6 bases, with 5 bases between the two germline ends. CDR3 amino acids: CASSQSNEQFF. The DNA of the CDR3 is TGTGCCAGCAGCCAGTCCAATGAGCAGTTCTTC.

The chain has TRBV10-3 and TRBJ2-5, with D possibly being TRBD1 or TRBD2 (5 bases each). There are 14 residues in the CDR3. With 0 bases removed from V and 5 bases from J, the gap between germline ends came to 10 bases. The germline CDR1 and CDR2 sequences are ENHRY and SYGVKD. The CDR3: CAISESGPLETQYF. CDR3 in DNA: TGTGCCATCAGTGAGTCGGGACCGCTGGAGACCCAGTACTTC.

A note on this clone: Other DNA sequences in the sample encode the same CDR3. The rearrangement joins TRBV19 to TRBJ1-5, with D uncertain. Trimming left V 3 bases short and J 0 bases short, with 6 bases between. The CDR3 is 14 residues long. Germline lookup yields CDR1 LNHDA and CDR2 SQIVND (reference sequence). In DNA, the CDR3 is TGTGCCAGTAGTATCGGGAATAGCAATCAGCCCCAGCATTTT. Its translation is CASSIGNSNQPQHF.

This clone was recorded only once. The limits of the CDR3 on the DNA are not certain, so only TCRdb's listed CDR3 is given. V gene TRBV5-4 combines with J gene TRBJ1-3; whether TRBD1, the table's D call, matches the DNA was not checked. Ends included, the CDR3 has 14 residues. Per the germline V gene, CDR1 is SGHNT and CDR2 is YYREEE (reference sequence). CDR3 loop: CASSLVGPGNTVYF.

The chain has TRBV2 and TRBJ1-4, with 7 bases matching TRBD1. Looked up from germline, CDR1 is SNHLY and CDR2 is FYNNEI. The CDR3 loop spans 15 amino acids. The J segment lost 0 bases and the V segment lost 6 bases, leaving 4 bases of the junction unmatched. The CDR3 DNA sequence: TGTGCCAGCAGGGCAGGGGGGGCAACTAATGAAAAACTGTTTTTT. Its translation: CASRAGGATNEKLFF. The full variable domain, rest sourced from reference TRBV2 and TRBJ1-4, is EPEVTQTPSHQVTQMGQEVILRCVPISNHLYFYWYRQILGQKVEFLVSFYNNEISEKSEIFDDQFSVERPDGSNFTLKIRSTKLEDSAMYFCASRAGGATNEKLFFGSGTQLSVL.

The genes are TRBV4-3 and TRBJ1-6; unclear D gene. Germline lookup yields CDR1 LGHNA and CDR2 YSLEER. Deletions cut 4 bases from V and 6 bases from J, with 7 bases between. The CDR3 is 13 residues long. CDR3 in DNA: TGCGCCAGCAGCCTCCTCGTTAATTCACCCCTCCACTTT. Translation gives CASSLLVNSPLHF.

The chain employs TRBV6-6 and TRBJ2-4, with D possibly matching TRBD2 (6 bases). The CDR3 has 16 amino acids. Germline V gives CDR1 MNHNY, CDR2 SVGAGI (reference sequence). V was cut by 8 bases and J by 2 bases, with 19 bases left in between. The CDR3 bases are TGTGCCAGCTCCAAAGGTCTCGGGAGTACCAAAAACATTCAGTACTTC. Protein: CASSKGLGSTKNIQYF.

CDR3 region: CASRNRGGPYSNQPQHF. CDR3 DNA: TGTGCCAGCAGAAACAGGGGGGGGCCCTATAGCAATCAGCCCCAGCATTTT. The chain uses TRBV27 and TRBJ1-5, with 8 nucleotides matching TRBD1. Germline-derived CDR1 and CDR2 are MNHEY and SMNVEV (reference sequence). V was pared by 6 bases and J by 0 bases, with 10 bases of the junction left unmatched. CDR3 length equals 17 residues.

This sequence joins TRBV20-1 and TRBJ1-1; D not resolved. Germline V gene data show CDR1 as DFQATT and CDR2 as SNEGSKA (reference sequence). Trimming removed 5 bases from V and 7 bases from J, with 11 bases in between. CDR3 size: 11 residues. The CDR3, as DNA: TGCAGTGCTTGGGAACTCGGTGAAGCTTTCTTT. Translation gives CSAWELGEAFF.

The V call is TRBV6-5, the J call TRBJ1-2, with D tentatively TRBD1 (6 bases). Trimming left V 7 bases short and J 4 bases short, with 16 bases between. The length of the CDR3 is 14 residues. Germline CDR1 reads MNHEY; CDR2 reads SVGAGI. The CDR3, as DNA: TGTGCCAGCACCTACCGGGACACCGGCTATGGCTACACCTTC. It specifies CASTYRDTGYGYTF.

V gene TRBV7-9 combines with J gene TRBJ2-5; 9 bases are a match to TRBD2. The CDR3 runs to 13 residues. V was clipped by 6 bases and J by 5 bases; unmatched bases: 4. The germline V gene has CDR1 SEHNR and CDR2 FQNEAQ (reference sequence). CDR3 in DNA: TGTGCCAGCAGGCGGGGGGGCGGTGAGACCCAGTACTTC. Its translation is CASRRGGGETQYF.

This clone was recorded once. V is TRBV19 and J is TRBJ1-1, with D unclear. Trimming pared 4 bases from V and 6 bases from J, leaving 15 bases between. The germline V gene encodes CDR1 LNHDA and CDR2 SQIVND (reference sequence). The CDR3 covers 14 residues. The CDR3 DNA is TGTGCCAGTAGTACATTCTCAGCCTCGGCTGAAGCTTTCTTT. Translation gives CASSTFSASAEAFF.

V is TRBV28 and J is TRBJ1-2, with 10 bases identical to TRBD1. Germline CDR1 is MDHEN and CDR2 is SYDVKM. The CDR3 consists of 15 residues. The V gene end was trimmed by 6 bases and the J gene end by 2 bases; junction bases not matched to a gene: 6. The CDR3 sequence is CASRYRTGGNYGYTF. The CDR3 bases are TGTGCCAGCAGGTACCGGACAGGGGGGAACTATGGCTACACCTTC.

A word on this clone: In the same sample, other DNA sequences code for this CDR3. This chain uses TRBV7-2 with TRBJ2-5; perhaps TRBD1 as D (7 bases). V lost 1 base and J lost 5, with 11 bases in between. There are 14 residues in the CDR3. The V gene's germline CDR1 is SGHTA and CDR2 FQGNSA. CDR3 amino acids: CASSLGTGGETQYF. CDR3 bases: TGTGCCAGCAGCTTAGGGACAGGAGGGGAGACCCAGTACTTC.